A selection of T cell receptor beta chains follows, all from one sample in a study of T cell responses to AZD1222 COVID-19 vaccine. Generated by immunoSEQ multiplex PCR, the TCRdb table keeps only in-frame clones and is missing some. The sample has some 160,000 clones; more than 85% are singletons. Material: peripheral blood, obtained on day 0 of AZD1222 vaccination. The receptors originated from an adult in good health. CDR3s leave out the opening cysteine and the closing phenylalanine or tryptophan. D genes are given only for firm matches. Size is omitted from some rows. Given values are once, few, many or a class for expanded clones.

>TRBJ1-1|-|-|TRBV5-1
ASSLVQRNTEAF
>TRBJ2-5|-|-|TRBV7-9
ASSQWGETQY
>TRBJ1-3|-|-|TRBV5-1
ASSNELTPGGNTIY
>TRBJ1-1|-|once|TRBV7-9
ASSLSNTEAF
>TRBJ2-1|-|once|TRBV25-1
ASSTKEQAYNEQF
>TRBJ1-1|-|-|TRBV19
ASRARGVRTEAF
>TRBJ1-4|-|-|TRBV6-9
ASSYWGNEKLF
>TRBJ1-2|TRBD1|few|TRBV11-2
ASSTRPRDRGSGYGYT
>TRBJ1-2|TRBD1|-|TRBV5-1
ASSTGQGSPWGYT
>TRBJ1-6|-|few|TRBV21-1
ASSNLRDRGHCSSYNSPLH
>TRBJ1-1|TRBD1|-|TRBV12-3/TRBV12-4
ASSYRGHTEAF
>TRBJ1-3|-|once|TRBV6-1
ASSDRAFGNTIY
>TRBJ2-5|TRBD1|-|TRBV7-7
ASSLGGQGRETQY
>TRBJ2-1|-|once|TRBV5-1
ASNPSGGKAYNEQF
>TRBJ1-4|TRBD1|-|TRBV6-1
ASSEGTGLIEKLF
>TRBJ1-4|-|-|TRBV25-1
ASSEPHGGFLKLF
>TRBJ1-2|-|-|TRBV28
ASSLRQYGYT
>TRBJ2-5|TRBD2|-|TRBV28
ASSFPLLASETQY
>TRBJ1-3|-|once|TRBV9
ASSVGWSSGNTIY
>TRBJ1-5|-|-|TRBV27
ASSLSARIGAVNQPQH
>TRBJ1-5|-|-|TRBV27
ASSSLRDFSYQPQH
>TRBJ1-2|TRBD1|-|TRBV6-5
ASSYRGTGTGYT
>TRBJ2-5|TRBD1|-|TRBV19
ASSTSWDRGTQY
>TRBJ1-6|TRBD1|-|TRBV7-2
ASSPRQGISPLH
>TRBJ2-7|-|-|TRBV3-1/TRBV3-2
ASSQGSGPYEQY
>TRBJ2-3|-|once|TRBV5-1
ASSTGESTDTQY
>-|-|-|TRBV4-3
ASSQVLLGGELF
>TRBJ2-3|TRBD2|once|TRBV5-1
ASSFAGGSPHTQY
>TRBJ1-1|-|-|TRBV25-1
ASNCRGRDMNTEAF
>TRBJ2-1|TRBD1|-|TRBV29-1
SVDRANNEQF
>TRBJ2-7|-|-|TRBV5-1
ASSLARGPFSDEQY
>TRBJ1-4|-|-|TRBV6-5
ASKEGRDEKLF
>TRBJ2-1|TRBD1|-|TRBV11-3
ASSTPGGRMNNEQF
>TRBJ2-7|TRBD1|-|TRBV5-1
ASSWETLGQGAYEQY
>TRBJ2-7|-|-|TRBV5-4
ASSASGNEQY
>TRBJ1-6|-|-|TRBV3-1/TRBV3-2
ASSPSPNRWALH
>TRBJ2-7|-|-|TRBV7-2
ASSRGGAEYEQY
>TRBJ1-6|-|-|TRBV18
ASSPPGPSPLH
>TRBJ1-5|-|-|TRBV19
ASSIVTANQPQH
>TRBJ1-6|-|-|TRBV30
AWSVDPLSSYNSPLH
>TRBJ1-1|-|once|TRBV12-3/TRBV12-4
ASSQTGGYEAF
>TRBJ1-6|-|-|TRBV19
ASSMEGKFLVSYNSPLH
>TRBJ1-3|-|-|TRBV19
ASTPGSSGNTIY
>TRBJ1-2|-|-|TRBV28
ASSLGSYGYT
>TRBJ2-5|TRBD2|once|TRBV11-1
ASSLAGGGTQETQY
>TRBJ2-1|-|-|TRBV4-1
ASSQDYETSGKQF
>TRBJ2-2|TRBD2|-|TRBV15
ATSSGGGPRGELF
>TRBJ1-4|-|-|TRBV6-1
ASSEVGGREKLF
>TRBJ1-2|-|-|TRBV2
ASSGLEGYT
>TRBJ2-7|TRBD1|-|TRBV19
ASSGQANTYEQY
>TRBJ2-7|-|-|TRBV19
ASKDTRFYEQY
>TRBJ1-2|TRBD1|-|TRBV5-4
ASSDRGRYGYT
>TRBJ2-4|-|-|TRBV6-6
ASSYSGGKNIQY
>TRBJ1-5|TRBD1|-|TRBV10-3
AISEGDSYSNQPQH
>TRBJ2-7|-|-|TRBV5-8
ASNPLRQVYEQY
>TRBJ1-2|-|-|TRBV20-1
SASETNTNYGYT